The 21 T cell receptor beta chains listed next were all sequenced from one sample in a study of cytomegalovirus exposure and HLA in healthy donors. PCR involved 60 Vbeta and 13 Jbeta primers. The method was immunoSEQ multiplex PCR; TCRdb's version includes in-frame clones alone and lacks a portion of them. The table records about 82,000 clones, just over 70% of them present only once. Sequenced input: PBMCs. These receptors all stem from a man aged 60 to 69 in good health and CMV-seronegative.

The table lists this clone with a few counts. The chain is built from TRBV28 and TRBJ2-1; D is undetermined. The V end lost 5 bases, the J end lost 10 bases, and 18 bases lay between the germline ends. Germline V lookup: CDR1 MDHEN, CDR2 SYDVKM. The CDR3 loop spans 14 amino acids. The chain's CDR3 is CASSLLEPKEEQFF. CDR3 coding DNA: TGTGCCAGCAGTCTATTGGAGCCTAAGGAAGAGCAGTTCTTC.

This clone has more than one count but fewer than ten. The rearrangement links TRBV15 to TRBJ1-5, with TRBD1 identical over 9 bases. The CDR3 covers 16 residues. CDR1 and CDR2 (germline): LNHNV, YYDKDF (reference sequence). The V segment lost 3 bases and the J segment 5 bases; nucleotides outside the gene matches: 8. CDR3: CATSRFGDRVDQPQHF. The CDR3 coding sequence is TGTGCCACCAGCAGGTTTGGGGACAGGGTAGATCAGCCCCAGCATTTT.

In its sample, this clone was seen once. The V call is TRBV7-8, the J call TRBJ2-7, with D possibly matching TRBD1 (6 bases). CDR1 and CDR2 (germline): SGHVS, FQNEAQ. The CDR3 extends over 14 amino acids. Trimming stripped 4 bases from V and 12 bases from J, with 22 bases between. DNA for the CDR3: TGTGCCAGCAGCTCGTTTGCTAAACAGGGTTCTTCGTACTTC. Its translation: CASSSFAKQGSSYF.

Only a few counts were recorded for this clone. The V and J genes are TRBV18 and TRBJ2-3, with D possibly TRBD1 on 5 matching bases. This CDR3 has 14 residues. CDR1 is KGHSH, CDR2 LQKENI, per germline. The V gene lost 0 bases and the J gene lost 7 bases, with 11 bases spanning the gap. The CDR3 region is CASSPPGQGYTQYF. CDR3 DNA sequence: TGTGCCAGCTCACCACCGGGCCAGGGATATACGCAGTATTTT. The complete variable domain, with remaining parts taken from reference TRBV18 and TRBJ2-3, reads NAGVMQNPRHLVRRRGQEARLRCSPMKGHSHVYWYRQLPEEGLKFMVYLQKENIIDESGMPKERFSAEFPKEGPSILRIQQVVRGDSAAYFCASSPPGQGYTQYFGPGTRLTVL.

The chain joins TRBV5-8 to TRBJ2-2; D is unresolved. Trimming cost V 0 bases and J 2 bases, with 8 bases left between them. Looked up from germline, CDR1 is SGHTS and CDR2 is YDEGEE. The CDR3 consists of 15 residues. CDR3 DNA: TGTGCCAGCAGCTTGGTTTCAGGCAACACCGGGGAGCTGTTTTTT. Amino acid sequence: CASSLVSGNTGELFF.

This clone was seen a few times. The J gene is TRBJ2-7, the V gene TRBV2; D may be TRBD2 (6 bases). CDR1 is SNHLY, CDR2 FYNNEI, per germline. V gave up 9 bases and J gave up 9 bases, with 21 bases separating them. This CDR3 contains 13 residues. CDR3 in amino acids: CARGDGGVSAQYF. The CDR3, as DNA: TGTGCCAGGGGCGACGGGGGAGTCAGCGCGCAGTACTTC.

This clone was observed once. The chain joins TRBV11-2 to TRBJ1-3; TRBD1 matches at 9 bases. The CDR3 runs 17 residues. Losses at the gene ends were 3 bases for V and 4 bases for J; bases not matched to a gene: 10. CDR1 SGHAT and CDR2 FQNNGV come from the germline V gene. The CDR3 DNA reads TGTGCCAGCAGCTTTCACAACAGGGGGCCGGAGGGAAACACCATATATTTT. Its protein is CASSFHNRGPEGNTIYF.

The genes are TRBV19 and TRBJ1-1, with 8 bases aligning to TRBD1. Germline V gives CDR1 LNHDA, CDR2 SQIVND (reference sequence). The CDR3 loop spans 14 amino acids. V lost 4 bases to trimming and J lost 5 bases; unmatched junction nucleotides: 6. This CDR3 is CASSTSGGETEAFF. The CDR3 bases are TGTGCCAGTAGTACCTCAGGGGGCGAGACTGAAGCTTTCTTT.

CDR3 in amino acids: CASSELTGSVPQHF. DNA for the CDR3: TGTGCCAGCAGTGAACTTACAGGGTCAGTCCCCCAGCATTTT. V and J are TRBV6-1 and TRBJ1-5; TRBD1 might be the D (6 bases). The germline V and J ends were trimmed by 2 bases and 10 bases, with 15 bases remaining between them. Germline assignment: CDR1 MNHNS and CDR2 SASEGT. CDR3 length: 14 residues.

CDR3 bases: TGTGCCAGCAGCCCAAGGCTAGCGGAGACCCAGTACTTC. Translation: CASSPRLAETQYF. V and J are TRBV7-6 and TRBJ2-5, with a weak D call TRBD2 (6 bases). The V end was cut by 5 bases, the J end by 5 bases, with 12 bases between. The CDR3 consists of 13 residues. Germline CDR1 and CDR2: SGHVS and FNYEAQ.

This clone has just one count. This chain connects TRBV10-3 to TRBJ2-7; D might be TRBD1 (5 bases). The CDR3 contains 14 residues. CDR1 ENHRY and CDR2 SYGVKD come from the germline V gene. V was clipped by 0 bases and J by 2 bases, with 8 bases between them. CDR3 DNA: TGTGCCATCAGTGAGTCGGACACGACCTACGAGCAGTACTTC. Amino acid sequence: CAISESDTTYEQYF.

There are a few counts of this clone. This chain links TRBV7-7 with TRBJ2-3; a possible D gene is TRBD2 (5 bases). The V end lost 1 base, the J end lost 6 bases, and 14 bases lay between the germline ends. This CDR3 has 15 residues. Germline V lookup: CDR1 SSHAT, CDR2 FNYEAQ (reference sequence). CDR3 nucleotides: TGTGCCAGCAGCTTAGGAACGGGATCGGGGGATACGCAGTATTTT. It yields the protein CASSLGTGSGDTQYF.

J is TRBJ2-3 and V is TRBV7-9; 13 positions agree with TRBD2. The J segment lost 4 bases and the V segment lost 5 bases, leaving 6 bases of the junction unmatched. From germline, CDR1 is SEHNR and CDR2 FQNEAQ (reference sequence). CDR3 length: 16 amino acids. The CDR3 is CASSQTSGRSPDTQYF. CDR3 bases: TGTGCCAGCAGCCAGACTAGCGGGAGGTCCCCAGATACGCAGTATTTT.

This chain connects TRBV4-1 to TRBJ1-1, with TRBD1 as a possible D gene (6 bases). Germline CDR1 and CDR2: MGHRA and YSYEKL. Trimming took 2 bases from V and 4 from J, leaving 11 bases between them. The CDR3 runs to 14 residues. The CDR3 protein is CASSQRSGATEAFF. CDR3 coding DNA: TGCGCCAGCAGCCAACGCTCAGGGGCCACTGAAGCTTTCTTT.

CDR3 nucleotide sequence: TGTGCCAGCAGGGACAGGTCTCCGAACACTGAAGCTTTCTTT. It encodes CASRDRSPNTEAFF. The V gene is TRBV28, the J gene TRBJ1-1; 7 bases fit TRBD1. The germline gives CDR1 MDHEN, CDR2 SYDVKM. The CDR3 has 14 residues. V shed 6 bases and J 1 base; nucleotides not matched to a gene: 5.

The rearrangement uses TRBV9 and TRBJ1-3, with D hard to call. Trimming cost V 6 bases and J 0 bases, with 10 bases left between them. The CDR3 runs 14 residues. Germline CDR1 SGDLS, CDR2 YYNGEE. CDR3 nucleotides: TGTGCCAGCAACGGGTCACCCTCTGGAAACACCATATATTTT. It codes for CASNGSPSGNTIYF.

This clone showed up just once. The chain links TRBV28 to TRBJ2-1; D is perhaps TRBD1 (6 bases). Trimming removed 6 bases from V and 2 bases from J, with 14 bases in between. This CDR3 has 15 residues. CDR1 MDHEN and CDR2 SYDVKM come from the germline V gene. The CDR3 region is CASRPTGTTYNEQFF. The CDR3 region has the DNA TGTGCCAGCAGGCCGACCGGGACAACCTACAATGAGCAGTTCTTC.

This clone was found once. This sequence joins TRBV6-1 and TRBJ1-6, with TRBD1 matching over 9 bases. J gave up 7 bases and V 4 bases, and 8 bases lay outside the gene matches. CDR1 MNHNS and CDR2 SASEGT come from the germline V gene. The CDR3 sequence is 16 residues long. The CDR3 reads CASSGDRERPNSPLHF. As DNA, the CDR3 is TGTGCCAGCAGTGGGGACAGGGAAAGGCCCAATTCACCCCTCCACTTT.

V and J are TRBV19 and TRBJ2-2; D is uncertain. Per the germline V gene, CDR1 is LNHDA and CDR2 is SQIVND (reference sequence). V lost 2 bases to trimming and J lost 6 bases, with 10 bases between them. There are 14 residues in the CDR3. The CDR3 bases are TGTGCCAGTAGTATAAACTCTTTGTCCGGGGAGCTGTTTTTT. It yields the protein CASSINSLSGELFF.

V is TRBV2 and J is TRBJ2-4; 9 bases line up with TRBD2. V shed 5 bases, J shed 3 bases, and the junction held 8 bases outside the gene matches. The CDR3 is made up of 16 amino acids. Looked up from germline, CDR1 is SNHLY and CDR2 is FYNNEI. CDR3: CASSIRLADYKNIQYF. CDR3 coding DNA: TGTGCCAGCAGTATACGACTAGCGGACTACAAAAACATTCAGTACTTC. Complete variable domain (other parts from reference TRBV2 and TRBJ2-4): EPEVTQTPSHQVTQMGQEVILRCVPISNHLYFYWYRQILGQKVEFLVSFYNNEISEKSEIFDDQFSVERPDGSNFTLKIRSTKLEDSAMYFCASSIRLADYKNIQYFGAGTRLSVL.

This clone was seen only a few times. This sequence joins TRBV15 and TRBJ2-6; 7 bases map to TRBD2. Per the germline V gene, CDR1 is LNHNV and CDR2 is YYDKDF (reference sequence). The ends lost 0 bases at V and 2 bases at J; junction bases unmatched: 1. This CDR3 spans 16 amino acids. As DNA, the CDR3 is TGTGCCACCAGCAGAGACGGGGGGACTGGGGCCAACGTCCTGACTTTC. It is translated as CATSRDGGTGANVLTF.